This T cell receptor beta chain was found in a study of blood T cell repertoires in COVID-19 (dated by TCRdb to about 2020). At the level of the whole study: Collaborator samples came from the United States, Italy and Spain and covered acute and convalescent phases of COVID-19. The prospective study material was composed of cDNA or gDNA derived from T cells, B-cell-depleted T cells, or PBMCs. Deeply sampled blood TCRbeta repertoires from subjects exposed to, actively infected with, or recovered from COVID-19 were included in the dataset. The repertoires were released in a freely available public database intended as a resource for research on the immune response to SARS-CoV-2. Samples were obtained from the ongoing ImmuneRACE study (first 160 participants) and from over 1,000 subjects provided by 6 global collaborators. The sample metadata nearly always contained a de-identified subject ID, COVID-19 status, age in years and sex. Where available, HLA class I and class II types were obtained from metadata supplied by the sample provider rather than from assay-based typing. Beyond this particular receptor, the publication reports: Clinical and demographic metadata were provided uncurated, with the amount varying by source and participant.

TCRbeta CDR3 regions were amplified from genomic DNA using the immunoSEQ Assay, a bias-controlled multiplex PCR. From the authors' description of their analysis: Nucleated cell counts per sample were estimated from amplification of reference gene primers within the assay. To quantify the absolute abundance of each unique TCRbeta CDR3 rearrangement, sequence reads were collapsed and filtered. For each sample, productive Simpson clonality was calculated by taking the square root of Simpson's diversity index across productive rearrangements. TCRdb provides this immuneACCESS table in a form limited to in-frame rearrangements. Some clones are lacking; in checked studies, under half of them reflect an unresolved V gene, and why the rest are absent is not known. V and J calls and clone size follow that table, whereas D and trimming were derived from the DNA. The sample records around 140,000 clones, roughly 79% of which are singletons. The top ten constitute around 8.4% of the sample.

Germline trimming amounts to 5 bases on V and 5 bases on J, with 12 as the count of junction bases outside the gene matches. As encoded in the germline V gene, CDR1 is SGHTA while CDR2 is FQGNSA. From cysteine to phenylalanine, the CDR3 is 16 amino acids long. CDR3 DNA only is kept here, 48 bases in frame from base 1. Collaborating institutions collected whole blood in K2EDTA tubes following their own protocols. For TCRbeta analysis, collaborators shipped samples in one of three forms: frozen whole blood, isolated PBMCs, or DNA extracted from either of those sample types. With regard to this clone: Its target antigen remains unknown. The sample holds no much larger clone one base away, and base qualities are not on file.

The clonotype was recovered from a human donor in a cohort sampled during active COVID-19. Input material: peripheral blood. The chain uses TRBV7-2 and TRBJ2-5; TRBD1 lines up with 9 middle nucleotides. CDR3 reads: CASSLTGTGWRETQYF. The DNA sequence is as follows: TGTGCCAGCAGCCTGACCGGGACAGGGTGGAGGGAGACCCAGTACTTC.